The clone carrying this T cell receptor (beta chain) was counted only a few times. Antigen unknown. These data originate in a study of spatial heterogeneity in lung cancer. The wider study: Detected beta-chain sequences consistently exceeded alpha-chain sequences. In the raw reads, each unique TCR and UMI combination was present more than ten times on average. Study-level results: Whereas they appeared in blood less at follow-up, ubiquitous expanded tumor TCRs appeared there more at resection.

As to time point: sample taken at primary tumor resection. Researchers sequenced whole RNA taken from tumor, nontumor lung or frozen PBMC without sorting. There were 65 or so donors, all of them untreated patients with early-stage non-small cell lung cancer. One entry per CDR3 protein results from TCRdb running MiXCR on the 5' RACE reads. This table has over 90,000 distinct CDR3 sequences, about 9.4% appearing once. The CDR3 is 18 residues long. Germline CDR1 and CDR2: ENHRY and SYGVKD. Deletions cut 0 bases from V and 0 bases from J, with 15 bases between. The source of this sequence is a male donor with early-stage non-small cell lung cancer. The sequenced sample was PBMCs, obtained at surgery. The genes are TRBV10-3 and TRBJ1-3, with a possible D match to TRBD1 (5 bases). CDR3 nucleotides: TGTGCCATCAGTGAGTCGGGGCCAGGCCTAAGCTCTGGAAACACCATATATTTT. Residues: CAISESGPGLSSGNTIYF.